This T cell receptor beta chain originates from a study of Tregs in tolerant kidney transplant recipients. Of note for this clone: The target antigen is unknown.

The data were produced by immunoSEQ multiplex PCR, yet TCRdb's version contains in-frame clones alone and is incomplete. The data show approximately 260,000 clones, roughly 80% seen once. Regarding the study as a whole: Biological reproducibility was not directly addressed, but technical replication error appeared minimal. Few patients were studied, so findings need validation in larger groups. The most relevant donor-specific Treg TCRbeta repertoire apparently came from expansion with activated donor B cells.

V shed 0 bases and J 0 bases; nucleotides not matched to a gene: 2. CDR1 SGHRS and CDR2 YFSETQ come from the germline V gene. The CDR3 length is 15 residues. Thawed PBMCs were FACS-sorted into unstimulated CD4+CD25+CD127- regulatory T cells, CD4+CD25- non-regulatory cells, CD4 and CD8 cells. The source of this sequence is a human donor in good health. What was sequenced was CD4+ T cells from blood. The chain employs TRBV5-1 and TRBJ1-2; TRBD1 matches 7 bases. Here the CDR3 DNA reads TGCGCCAGCAGCTTGGTTACAGGGGCTAACTATGGCTACACCTTC. It is translated as CASSLVTGANYGYTF.